This T cell receptor (beta chain) comes out of a study of vaccination effects on CD4 cells after COVID-19. Turning to the study itself: After expansion with viral peptide pools in the ViraFEST assay, antigen-specific CD4+ T cells were sequenced. The study's findings and limits: Only a few convalescent patients and no early post-infection timepoints featured in the study. Pronounced clonal contraction occurred in clones induced by infection and by vaccine late after vaccination.

As regards this clone: Its antigen remains unknown.

Around day 10 of culture, CD4+ T cells were separated out. The person was diagnosed with PCR-confirmed SARS-CoV-2 infection between March and December 2020. Method: immunoSEQ multiplex PCR; TCRdb's copy keeps in-frame clones and lacks some. The sample has about 45,000 clones; around 76% are singletons. CDR1 and CDR2 (germline): SQVTM, ANQGSEA. Deletions cut 3 bases from V and 1 base from J, with 9 bases between. CDR3 size: 13 residues. The sequence was obtained from a human donor who had a prior SARS-CoV-2 infection. This chain joins TRBV29-1 and TRBJ2-5; weak D call: TRBD1 (6 bases). This specimen consisted of CD4+ T cells from PBMCs cultured without peptide, obtained before COVID-19 vaccination. This CDR3 is CSVEGAGQETQYF. The CDR3 coding sequence is TGCAGCGTTGAGGGGGCAGGCCAAGAGACCCAGTACTTC.